The clone carrying this T cell receptor (beta chain) was seen once. Its cognate antigen is unknown. Primers for the PCR totalled 60 Vbeta and 13 Jbeta. Using immunoSEQ multiplex PCR, the repertoire was profiled, and TCRdb retains in-frame clones only, with some absent. The repertoire includes 180,000 or so clones, 65% to 85% of them detected once, and approximately 2.9% sits in the top ten. These data are taken from a study of cytomegalovirus exposure and HLA in healthy donors. Study-level findings and limits: A later analysis associated roughly 15,000 TCR beta sequences with HLA alleles at a 0.05 false discovery rate. Among the CMV-associated chains, a few were confirmed in vitro as specific for CMV antigens. Versus the approximately 700-donor mean, an Asian-associated ancestry cluster reportedly showed fewer N-insertions in a later analysis. In a later analysis, TCR beta V- and J-gene trimming was associated with a missense DCLRE1C variant.

V lost 2 bases to trimming and J lost 5 bases; unmatched junction nucleotides: 6. This CDR3 has 14 amino acids. CDR1 and CDR2 from the germline V gene are GTSNPN and SVGIG (reference sequence). The source material was PBMCs. The TCR sequence derives from a female donor in good health and CMV-seronegative. The chain employs TRBV30 and TRBJ2-1, with 7 positions matching TRBD1. CDR3 loop: CAWSWGTENNEQFF. The CDR3 DNA is TGTGCCTGGAGTTGGGGGACAGAAAACAATGAGCAGTTCTTC.